The 20 T cell receptor beta chains given below trace back to one sample, sequenced in a study of T cells in Graves' hyperthyroidism and ophthalmopathy. There were TCR beta CDR3 regions amplified from RNA transcripts. The primer set for the first-round RT-PCR of the TCR CDR3 was HTBI. From the multiplex PCR reads, TCRdb called clonotypes with MiXCR, one entry per CDR3 protein. This sample carries more than 500,000 distinct CDR3 sequences, 16% of them seen once, and the ten largest clones take 3.8%. Sequencing input: blood. These receptors were taken from a woman aged 25 to 39 with Graves' hyperthyroidism.

This clonotype was seen many times. The rearrangement links TRBV12-3 or TRBV12-4 to TRBJ1-5; 8 bases map to TRBD1. This CDR3 is built from 17 residues. The J segment lost 0 bases and the V segment lost 0 bases, leaving 4 bases of the junction unmatched. CDR3: CASSLAGQGHSNQPQHF. For the CDR3, the DNA is TGTGCCAGCAGTTTAGCTGGACAGGGCCATAGCAATCAGCCCCAGCATTTT.

This clonotype was counted many times. The CDR3 DNA reads as TGTGCCACCAGCAGAGAGGGACAGGGACCCTACGAGCAGTACTTC. It specifies CATSREGQGPYEQYF. This chain joins TRBV15 and TRBJ2-7; 9 bases are a match to TRBD1. Germline lookup yields CDR1 LNHNV and CDR2 YYDKDF (reference sequence). CDR3 size: 15 residues. V shed 0 bases and J 2 bases; nucleotides not matched to a gene: 2.

This clonotype has a count of ten or more. The chain carries TRBV28 and TRBJ1-5, with D perhaps TRBD1 (5 bases). Trimming pared 6 bases from V and 3 bases from J, leaving 12 bases between. The germline CDR1 and CDR2 sequences are MDHEN and SYDVKM. This CDR3 contains 14 residues. The CDR3: CASSPRQYNQPQHF. CDR3 bases: TGTGCCAGCAGCCCACGACAGTACAATCAGCCCCAGCATTTT.

V gene TRBV12-3 or TRBV12-4 combines with J gene TRBJ1-1, with a tentative D call TRBD1 (5 bases). The ends were cut back, 8 bases at V and 1 base at J, with 11 bases in the middle. The CDR3 has 13 amino acids. Here the CDR3 reads CASAEGQNTEAFF. The DNA for the CDR3 is TGTGCCAGCGCTGAGGGGCAGAACACTGAAGCTTTCTTT.

This clonotype was seen more than once but under ten times. The gene calls are TRBV19 and TRBJ2-1; 13 bases match TRBD2. Germline loops: CDR1 LNHDA, CDR2 SQIVND (reference sequence). V dropped 7 bases and J dropped 6; count of bases not matched to a gene: 9. This CDR3 has 16 amino acids. This chain's CDR3 is CASTLRGLAGVNEQFF. The CDR3 DNA sequence: TGTGCCAGTACCTTGCGCGGACTAGCGGGGGTCAATGAGCAGTTCTTC.

The table lists this clonotype with a few counts. The chain uses TRBV13 and TRBJ1-1; D unresolved. Deletions cut 2 bases from V and 4 bases from J, with 8 bases between. The V gene's germline CDR1 is PRHDT and CDR2 FYEKMQ (reference sequence). The CDR3 totals 13 residues. The CDR3 here is CASSLSFPTEAFF. CDR3 coding DNA: TGTGCCAGCAGCTTATCTTTTCCCACTGAAGCTTTCTTT.

The table lists this clonotype with a count of one. A much larger clone differs from this one at a single base, so this may be a read error. The gene calls are TRBV7-2 and TRBJ1-6, with D unclear. The germline V gene has CDR1 SGHTA and CDR2 FQGNSA. The CDR3 covers 15 residues. Written as DNA, the CDR3 is TGTGCCAGCAGCCAACAGAGCTCCTATAATCCACCCCTCCACTTT. Amino acids: CASSQQSSYNPPLHF.

Only a few counts were recorded for this clonotype. The chain employs TRBV7-6 and TRBJ1-2, with 8 bases that match TRBD1. V trimming: 1 base; J trimming: 4 bases; junction bases outside the gene matches: 8. CDR1 and CDR2 (germline): SGHVS, FNYEAQ. The CDR3 sequence is 16 residues long. CDR3 region: CASSLGPQGGVYGYTF. The DNA for the CDR3 is TGTGCCAGCAGCTTAGGTCCACAGGGGGGGGTCTATGGCTACACCTTC.

The chain couples TRBV19 to TRBJ2-7, with 7 bases identical to TRBD1. The germline CDR1 and CDR2 sequences are LNHDA and SQIVND (reference sequence). The CDR3 totals 15 residues. The junction had 9 bases not matched to a gene; V was cut back by 4 bases and J by 3 bases. The CDR3 protein is CASSTRDSPNYEQYF. The CDR3 nucleotides are TGTGCCAGTAGTACCCGGGACAGCCCAAACTACGAGCAGTACTTC.

This clonotype was counted a few times. This chain links TRBV5-1 with TRBJ1-4, with D uncertain. There are 14 residues in the CDR3. Germline values: CDR1 SGHRS, CDR2 YFSETQ. V lost 7 bases, J lost 7 bases, and 17 bases lay in between. The CDR3 bases are TGCGCCAGCTCCTTTACCCCAGGCGGTGAAAAACTGTTTTTT. Translating gives CASSFTPGGEKLFF.

The rearrangement joins TRBV6-1 to TRBJ1-1; no definite D call. The germline V gene has CDR1 MNHNS and CDR2 SASEGT. V was clipped by 2 bases and J by 3 bases, with 7 bases between them. The CDR3 consists of 13 residues. The CDR3 region is CASSESLYTEAFF. CDR3 nucleotides: TGTGCCAGCAGTGAATCGTTATACACTGAAGCTTTCTTT.

The V and J genes are TRBV6-1 and TRBJ1-1; 7 bases are a match to TRBD1. The germline V gene encodes CDR1 MNHNS and CDR2 SASEGT. The CDR3 has 14 amino acids. The V segment lost 5 bases and the J segment 10 bases; nucleotides outside the gene matches: 13. DNA for the CDR3: TGTGCCAGCAGTCGACAGGGAAGGGGTTCGGCAGCTTTCTTT. Protein: CASSRQGRGSAAFF.

In this sample, this clonotype turned up a few times. The J gene is TRBJ1-5, the V gene TRBV7-9; D is unresolved. From germline, CDR1 is SEHNR and CDR2 FQNEAQ (reference sequence). Deletions cut 6 bases from V and 3 bases from J, with 12 bases between. The CDR3 is 14 residues long. The CDR3 DNA reads as TGTGCCAGCAGTGCTCCTGGTCCCAATCAGCCCCAGCATTTT. This gives the protein CASSAPGPNQPQHF.

The chain joins TRBV28 to TRBJ1-1, with no clear D. The CDR3 sequence is 11 residues long. V lost 7 bases and J lost 4, with 7 bases in between. CDR1 is MDHEN, CDR2 SYDVKM, per germline. CDR3 loop: CASTRPTEAFF. In DNA form, the CDR3 reads TGTGCCAGCACCCGCCCCACTGAAGCTTTCTTT.

This clonotype was picked up a small number of times. V usage is TRBV30 and J usage is TRBJ1-5; no firm D call. Deletions cut 2 bases from V and 4 bases from J, with 9 bases between. The CDR3 is 13 residues long. Germline V CDR1 and CDR2: GTSNPN, SVGIG (reference sequence). The CDR3 coding sequence is TGTGCCTGGAGTTTAGAAGAAAATCAGCCCCAGCATTTT. Translated, it gives CAWSLEENQPQHF. Drawing the rest from reference TRBV30 and TRBJ1-5, the complete variable domain is SQTIHQWPATLVQPVGSPLSLECTVEGTSNPNLYWYRQAAGRGLQLLFYSVGIGQISSEVPQNLSASRPQDRQFILSSKKLLLSDSGFYLCAWSLEENQPQHFGDGTRLSIL.

Many counts were recorded for this clonotype. The chain is built from TRBV28 and TRBJ2-7; 9 bases align to TRBD1. The germline V gene encodes CDR1 MDHEN and CDR2 SYDVKM. Losses at the gene ends were 5 bases for V and 4 bases for J; bases not matched to a gene: 9. The CDR3 covers 15 residues. As DNA, the CDR3 is TGTGCCAGCAGTATATTACAGGGGGCGAGTTACGAGCAGTACTTC. Residues: CASSILQGASYEQYF.

The gene calls are TRBV5-6 and TRBJ2-7, with D tentatively TRBD1 or TRBD2 (5 bases each). CDR1 SGHDT and CDR2 YYEEEE come from the germline V gene. The germline V and J ends were trimmed by 0 bases and 6 bases, with 22 bases remaining between them. The CDR3 is made up of 17 amino acids. DNA for the CDR3: TGTGCCAGCAGCTTGGCCCCTGCTGAGCCGAGGGGTCGCGAGCAGTACTTC. It specifies CASSLAPAEPRGREQYF.

This clonotype was observed a handful of times. This chain links TRBV5-4 with TRBJ1-6; 7 positions match TRBD1. From germline, CDR1 is SGHNT and CDR2 YYREEE (reference sequence). The CDR3 runs 15 residues. Trimming took 0 bases from V and 5 from J; bases not matched to a gene: 2. The CDR3 here is CASSLEGGNNSPLHF. CDR3 nucleotides: TGTGCCAGCAGCTTGGAAGGGGGCAATAATTCACCCCTCCACTTT.

This clonotype was observed a few times. The chain joins TRBV5-1 to TRBJ2-1; the D gene is possibly TRBD2 (6 bases). V lost 4 bases to trimming and J lost 5 bases, with 13 bases between them. There are 14 residues in the CDR3. Germline V gene data show CDR1 as SGHRS and CDR2 as YFSETQ. Written as DNA, the CDR3 is TGCGCCAGCAGCCCCTCGGGGGTTAACAATGAGCAGTTCTTC. As protein: CASSPSGVNNEQFF.

The chain uses TRBV4-2 and TRBJ1-1; TRBD1 matches 7 bases. CDR3 length: 16 residues. Germline CDR1 is LGHNA and CDR2 is YNFKEQ. Unmatched junction bases numbered 5, after V lost 0 bases and J lost 1 base. The CDR3 coding sequence is TGTGCCAGCAGCCAAGATCAGGGGGGGCAGAACACTGAAGCTTTCTTT. As protein: CASSQDQGGQNTEAFF.